This TCR beta chain was found in a study of blood T cell repertoires in COVID-19. The wider study: The United States, Italy and Spain supplied acute and convalescent COVID-19 samples. Sources were T cells, B-cell-depleted T cells, or PBMCs; the material itself was cDNA or gDNA.

V lost 3 bases to trimming and J lost 12 bases, with 15 bases between them. The germline V gene has CDR1 SGHRS and CDR2 YFSETQ. CDR3 length: 12 residues. Original methodology: Quantification of nucleated cells was approximated via reference gene primer amplification. Sequenced by immunoSEQ multiplex PCR; TCRdb stores in-frame clones only, minus some. V and J calls and clone size are those listed in that table; D and trimming were worked out from the DNA. Here the sample spans hundreds of thousands of clones, around 90% being singletons. The receptor comes from a woman between 50 and 59 years old who had recovered from COVID-19. The sample was peripheral blood. The rearrangement uses TRBV5-1 and TRBJ1-2; a possible D gene is TRBD1 (5 bases). The CDR3 protein is CASSWGNSRNTF. The CDR3, as DNA: TGCGCCAGCAGCTGGGGCAATAGTCGTAACACCTTC.